Shown below are 4 T cell receptor beta chains from a single sample sequenced in a study of STAT5B mutations in CD4+ large granular lymphocyte leukemia. Using immunoSEQ multiplex PCR, the repertoire was profiled, and TCRdb retains in-frame clones only, with some absent. The repertoire has some 45,000 clones, 86% of them found once; the top ten carry about 2.5%. The specimen sequenced was CD4+ T cells from blood buffy coats. The receptors stem from a human donor in good health.

This chain connects TRBV27 to TRBJ2-7; TRBD2 aligns across 9 bases. CDR3 length: 15 residues. Germline V gene sequence: CDR1 MNHEY, CDR2 SMNVEV (reference sequence). Trimming at V came to 6 bases and at J to 3 bases, leaving 9 bases not matched to a gene. This CDR3 is CASSILAGNNYEQYF. CDR3 nucleotide sequence: TGTGCCAGCAGCATTCTAGCGGGAAACAACTACGAGCAGTACTTC.

This clone was counted a single time. The rearrangement links TRBV5-1 to TRBJ2-1; a possible D gene is TRBD1 (6 bases). The CDR3 is 14 amino acids. V was trimmed by 6 bases and J by 0 bases, leaving 10 bases between them. Germline loops: CDR1 SGHRS, CDR2 YFSETQ. CDR3 region: CASIEGGSYNEQFF. The CDR3 coding sequence is TGCGCCAGCATAGAAGGGGGCTCCTACAATGAGCAGTTCTTC.

As DNA, the CDR3 is TGTGCCAGCAGTTTAAAACTAAACTATGGCTACACCTTC. Translating gives CASSLKLNYGYTF. The chain joins TRBV28 to TRBJ1-2; no reliable D call. CDR1 MDHEN and CDR2 SYDVKM come from the germline V gene. The CDR3 sequence is 13 residues long. Trimming left V 2 bases short and J 2 bases short, with 6 bases between.

V gene TRBV6-5 combines with J gene TRBJ2-5, with 9 bases identical to TRBD2. The CDR3 is made up of 13 amino acids. In germline, CDR1 is MNHEY, CDR2 SVGAGI. V was clipped by 7 bases and J by 5 bases; unmatched bases: 5. CDR3 sequence: CASTRGLAETQYF. CDR3 nucleotide sequence: TGTGCCAGCACCCGAGGACTAGCGGAGACCCAGTACTTC.